This TCR beta chain was found in a study of tumor-infiltrating lymphocytes in localized non-small cell lung cancer (dated by TCRdb to the early 2020s). As for the study more broadly: Patients whose samples were collected after neoadjuvant chemotherapy, as well as both smokers and never-smokers and several histologies, were included in the cohort. From each patient came resected tumor tissue plus uninvolved lung tissue from that same patient, and the uninvolved lung tissue was described as non-adjacent to the tumor. Flow cytometry, multiplex immunofluorescence, RNA-seq, exome sequencing and proteomics were applied to the same patients as TCR sequencing, which was one of several integrated assays. In total, the ICON cohort was made up of 150 or so surgical patients who had localized non-small cell lung cancer and whose tumors were resected. For 55 to 60 patients, immunoSEQ T-cell fraction was compared between paired tumor and uninvolved lung.

Patient enrollment in ICON started in April 2016, and the final patient was enrolled in the second half of 2018. Fresh tumor and matched uninvolved tissue for in-depth immune analyses, including TCR sequencing, were collected from a subcohort of some 76 patients. TCR sequencing was performed on DNA isolated from bulk tissue, without cell sorting. The study at large found these results: Consistent with immunofluorescence CD3 counts, TCRbeta sequencing supported greater T cell infiltration in tumors than in uninvolved lung tissue. The TCR-derived T-cell fraction showed no difference between the flow cytometry-defined immunotypes IM1 (good prognosis) and IM2 (poor prognosis). Tumor T-cell fraction from TCR sequencing was not associated with recurrence-free survival (p = 0.61). Because different pieces of the same tissue were used for different assays, technical variation could not be separated from intratumor heterogeneity. Since assay coverage differed from patient to patient depending on how much tissue was available, TCR sequencing was done for only a subset of the cohort.

Sequences SGHRS (CDR1) and YFSETQ (CDR2) are obtained from the germline V gene. The V and J ends are trimmed by 2 bases and 1 base, leaving 9 bases between them. Its CDR3 holds 15 amino acids, cysteine through phenylalanine. The only DNA kept is the CDR3, 45 bases in frame from the first base. Points on this clone: It lacks a known antigen. Base qualities are missing; no much larger clone stands one base away.

TCR sequencing with the immunoSEQ assay provided the T-cell fraction in tumor and uninvolved lung tissue. The study's processing was this. For survival analysis, patients were split into high (upper tertile) and low (lower two tertiles) T-cell fraction groups and compared by log-rank test. A signed-rank test was used to test paired tumor versus uninvolved lung differences in T-cell fraction. TCRdb mirrors the immuneACCESS table, restricted to in-frame sequences. Some clones are absent from its copies; in checked studies, under half trace to an unresolved V gene, and the reason for the others is unknown. The DNA was the basis for D and trimming; V, J and clone size are from that table. This sample lists about 6,900 clones; around 74% were detected once. The leading ten clones occupy 12% of the sample.

The sequencing sample was made of lung tumor tissue. The rearranged segments are TRBV5-1 and TRBJ2-2, with an unclear D gene assignment. The receptor was isolated from a human donor with non-small cell lung cancer. The nucleotide sequence reads TGCGCCAGCAGCTTAGGGTTCAGGAACACCGGGGAGCTGTTTTTT. It codes for CASSLGFRNTGELFF.